Sequencing of this T cell receptor beta chain was carried out in a study of T-cell memory formation after mild COVID-19. The CDR3 consists of 15 residues. Trimming took 1 base from V and 10 from J, leaving 14 bases between them. Using its own MiXCR run on the 5' RACE reads, TCRdb lists one record per CDR3 protein. The table includes approximately 350,000 distinct CDR3 sequences, over 13% detected once. This clonotype showed up many times. Sequenced material: PBMCs or a T cell subset sorted from them (not recorded which). This receptor was obtained from a man aged 18-30 years who had mild COVID-19 (a few samples of this study predate the infection). Cell type and time point are not known. This rearrangement joins TRBV12-3 or TRBV12-4 to TRBJ1-6, with a tentative D call TRBD1 (5 bases). The CDR3 region has the DNA TGTGCCAGCAGTTTAGGGGGGACGGGCGGATCACCCCTCCACTTT. Translating gives CASSLGGTGGSPLHF.